This T cell receptor beta chain was sequenced for a study of blood T cells in healthy people across ages. The authors ran a second PCR of 7 to 11 cycles using a sample-barcoded 5' primer and a J-beta primer mix. TCRdb used MiXCR to reprocess the 5' RACE reads, holding one entry per CDR3 protein. The profile shows 1.5 million to 1.9 million distinct CDR3 sequences, roughly two fifths of them singletons. This clonotype turned up a few times. What was sequenced was blood. This TCR was sampled from a young woman in good health.

The CDR3 region has the DNA TGTGCCAGCAGCCCCTTACCCACCTTCTATGGCTACACCTTC. Its protein is CASSPLPTFYGYTF. The chain employs TRBV7-2 and TRBJ1-2; no firm D call. The CDR3 runs to 14 residues. V lost 5 bases to trimming and J lost 4 bases, with 14 bases between them. Germline-derived CDR1 and CDR2 are SGHTA and FQGNSA. Supplemented by reference TRBV7-2 and TRBJ1-2, the full variable domain reads GAGVSQSPSNKVTEKGKDVELRCDPISGHTALYWYRQSLGQGLEFLIYFQGNSAPDKSGLPSDRFSAERTGGSVSTLTIQRTQQEDSAVYLCASSPLPTFYGYTFGSGTRLTVV.